Here is one TCR beta chain with its context. The assay was immunoSEQ multiplex PCR, and TCRdb's table has in-frame clones only and misses some. The table records over 80,000 clones, less than 95% of them present only once. This sample stems from a study of T cell changes during pregnancy in multiple sclerosis. Trimming shortened V by 10 bases and J by 7 bases, and 25 bases separated the two germline ends. Germline V gives CDR1 MDHEN, CDR2 SYDVKM. The CDR3 totals 15 residues. The TCR originated in a female donor in good health, enrolled as a control in a pregnancy study. The chain links TRBV28 to TRBJ1-1; D perhaps matches TRBD1 (6 bases). The input for sequencing was peripheral blood, taken in the second trimester of pregnancy. DNA for the CDR3: TGTGCCACCCATTGGGGGGGCCGATTGAAGAGTGAAGCTTTCTTT. Translated, it gives CATHWGGRLKSEAFF.